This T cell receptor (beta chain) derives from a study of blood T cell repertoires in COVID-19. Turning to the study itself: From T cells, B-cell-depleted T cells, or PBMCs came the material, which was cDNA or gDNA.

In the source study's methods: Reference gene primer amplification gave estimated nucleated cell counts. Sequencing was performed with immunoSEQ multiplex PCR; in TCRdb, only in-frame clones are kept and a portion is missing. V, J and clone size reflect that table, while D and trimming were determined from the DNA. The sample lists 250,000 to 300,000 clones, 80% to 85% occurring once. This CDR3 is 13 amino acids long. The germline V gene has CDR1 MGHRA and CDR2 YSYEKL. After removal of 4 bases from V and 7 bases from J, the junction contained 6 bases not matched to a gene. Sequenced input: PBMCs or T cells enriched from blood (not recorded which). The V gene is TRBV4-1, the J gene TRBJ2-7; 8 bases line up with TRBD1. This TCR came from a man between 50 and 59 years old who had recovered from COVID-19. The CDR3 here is CASSLDRGGEQYF. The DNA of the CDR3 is TGCGCCAGCAGCCTTGACAGGGGTGGAGAGCAGTACTTC.